This T cell receptor (beta chain) is from a study of cytomegalovirus exposure and HLA in healthy donors. Regarding the study as a whole: Roughly even sequencing depth across donors was the assumption behind the presence/absence analyses. Previous analysis showed most TCR beta V segments were productive about 87% or about 30% of the time. Some highly shared sequence variants likely arose as a pipeline artifact.

Looked up from germline, CDR1 is ENHRY and CDR2 is SYGVKD. V dropped 2 bases and J dropped 2; count of bases not matched to a gene: 7. This CDR3 comprises 16 residues. Regarding this clone: The antigen remains unidentified.

PCR primers comprised 60 Vbeta and 13 Jbeta primers. Generated by immunoSEQ multiplex PCR, the TCRdb table keeps only in-frame clones and is missing some. Of 200,000 or so clones in the sample, around 77% are singletons; the top ten hold 2.9%. Sequencing was performed on PBMCs. The clonotype originates from a woman under 40 in good health and CMV-seronegative. V usage is TRBV10-3 and J usage is TRBJ2-7; 9 nucleotides align to TRBD1. The CDR3: CAISEATGGYTYEQYF. DNA of the CDR3: TGTGCCATCAGTGAGGCCACAGGGGGCTATACCTACGAGCAGTACTTC.